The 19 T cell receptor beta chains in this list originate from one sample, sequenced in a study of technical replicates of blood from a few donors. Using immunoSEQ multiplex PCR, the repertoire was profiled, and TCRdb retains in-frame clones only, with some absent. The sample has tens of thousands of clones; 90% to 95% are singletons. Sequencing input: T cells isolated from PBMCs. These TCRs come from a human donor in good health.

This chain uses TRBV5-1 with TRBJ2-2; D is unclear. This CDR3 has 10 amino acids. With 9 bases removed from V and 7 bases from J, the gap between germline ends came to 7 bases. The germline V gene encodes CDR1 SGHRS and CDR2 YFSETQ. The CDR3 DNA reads TGCGCCAATCCTAGCGGGGAGCTGTTTTTT. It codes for CANPSGELFF.

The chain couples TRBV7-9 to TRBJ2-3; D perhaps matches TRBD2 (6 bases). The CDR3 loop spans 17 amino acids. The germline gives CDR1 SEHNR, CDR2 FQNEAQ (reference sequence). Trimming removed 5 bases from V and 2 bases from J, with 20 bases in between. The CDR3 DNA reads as TGTGCCAGCAGCCCCCCTTATGGGGGGAGTGCCACAGATACGCAGTATTTT. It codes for CASSPPYGGSATDTQYF.

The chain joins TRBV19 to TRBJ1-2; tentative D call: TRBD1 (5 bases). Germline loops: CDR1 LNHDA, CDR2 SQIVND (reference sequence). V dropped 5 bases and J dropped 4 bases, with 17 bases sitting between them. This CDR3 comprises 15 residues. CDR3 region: CASSDDQGGSYGYTF. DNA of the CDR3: TGTGCCAGTAGTGATGACCAGGGCGGGAGCTATGGCTACACCTTC. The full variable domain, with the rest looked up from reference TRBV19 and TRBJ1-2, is DGGITQSPKYLFRKEGQNVTLSCEQNLNHDAMYWYRQDPGQGLRLIYYSQIVNDFQKGDIAEGYSVSREKKESFPLTVTSAQKNPTAFYLCASSDDQGGSYGYTFGSGTRLTVV.

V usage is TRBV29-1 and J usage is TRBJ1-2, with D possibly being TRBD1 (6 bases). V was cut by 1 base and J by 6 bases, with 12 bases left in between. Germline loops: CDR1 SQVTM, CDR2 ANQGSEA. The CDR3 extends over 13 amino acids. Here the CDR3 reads CSVEAGTRDGYTF. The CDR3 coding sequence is TGCAGCGTTGAAGCCGGGACACGAGATGGCTACACCTTC.

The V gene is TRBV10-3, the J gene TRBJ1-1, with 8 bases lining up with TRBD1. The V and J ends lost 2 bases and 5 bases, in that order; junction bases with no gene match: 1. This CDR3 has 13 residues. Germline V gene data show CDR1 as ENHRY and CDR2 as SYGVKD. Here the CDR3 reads CAISENRGTEAFF. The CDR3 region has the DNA TGTGCCATCAGTGAGAACAGGGGGACTGAAGCTTTCTTT.

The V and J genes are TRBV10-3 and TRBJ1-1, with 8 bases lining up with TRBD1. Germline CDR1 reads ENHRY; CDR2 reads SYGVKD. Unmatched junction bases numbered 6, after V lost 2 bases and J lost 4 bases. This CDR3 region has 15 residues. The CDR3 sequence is CAISENGQGGTEAFF. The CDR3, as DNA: TGTGCCATCAGTGAGAATGGACAGGGCGGCACTGAAGCTTTCTTT.

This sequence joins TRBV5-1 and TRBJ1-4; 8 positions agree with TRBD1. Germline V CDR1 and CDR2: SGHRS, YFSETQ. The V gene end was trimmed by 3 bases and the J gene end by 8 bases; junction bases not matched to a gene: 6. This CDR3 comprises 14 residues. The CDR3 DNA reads TGCGCCAGCAGCTCGGACAGGGTTGAAGAAAAACTGTTTTTT. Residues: CASSSDRVEEKLFF.

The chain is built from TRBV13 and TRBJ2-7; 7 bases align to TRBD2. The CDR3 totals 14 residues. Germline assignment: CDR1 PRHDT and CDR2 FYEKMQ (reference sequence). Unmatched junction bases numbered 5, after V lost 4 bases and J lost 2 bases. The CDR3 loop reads CASSWEAGTYEQYF. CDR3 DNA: TGTGCCAGCAGCTGGGAAGCGGGAACCTACGAGCAGTACTTC.

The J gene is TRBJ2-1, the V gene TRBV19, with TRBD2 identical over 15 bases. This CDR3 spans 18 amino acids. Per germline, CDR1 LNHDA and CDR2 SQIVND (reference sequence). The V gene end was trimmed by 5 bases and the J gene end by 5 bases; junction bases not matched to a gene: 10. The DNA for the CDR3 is TGTGCCAGTAGTCGGGGACTAGCGGGAGGTCTTAGGGACAATGAGCAGTTCTTC. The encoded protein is CASSRGLAGGLRDNEQFF.

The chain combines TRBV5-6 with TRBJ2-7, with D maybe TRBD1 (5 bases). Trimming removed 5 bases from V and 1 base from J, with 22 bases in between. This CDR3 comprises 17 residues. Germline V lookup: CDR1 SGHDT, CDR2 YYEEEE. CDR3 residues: CASRAPTGRADSYEQYF. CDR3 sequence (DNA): TGTGCCAGCAGAGCCCCAACAGGTCGAGCCGATTCCTACGAGCAGTACTTC. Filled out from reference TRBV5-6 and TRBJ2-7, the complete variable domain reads DAGVTQSPTHLIKTRGQQVTLRCSPKSGHDTVSWYQQALGQGPQFIFQYYEEEERQRGNFPDRFSGHQFPNYSSELNVNALLLGDSALYLCASRAPTGRADSYEQYFGPGTRLTVT.

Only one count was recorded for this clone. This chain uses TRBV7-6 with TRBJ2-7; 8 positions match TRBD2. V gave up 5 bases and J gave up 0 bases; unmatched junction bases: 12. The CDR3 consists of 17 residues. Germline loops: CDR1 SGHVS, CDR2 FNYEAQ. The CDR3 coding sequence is TGTGCCAGCAGCACACATGGCTTCGCGGGGGGCTCCTACGAGCAGTACTTC. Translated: CASSTHGFAGGSYEQYF.

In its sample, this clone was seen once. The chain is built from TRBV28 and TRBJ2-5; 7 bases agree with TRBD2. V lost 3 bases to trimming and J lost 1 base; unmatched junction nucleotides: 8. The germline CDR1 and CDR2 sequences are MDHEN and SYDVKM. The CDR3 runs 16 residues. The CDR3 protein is CASSLLPSGPQETQYF. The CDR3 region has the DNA TGTGCCAGCAGTTTGTTGCCTAGCGGACCCCAAGAGACCCAGTACTTC.

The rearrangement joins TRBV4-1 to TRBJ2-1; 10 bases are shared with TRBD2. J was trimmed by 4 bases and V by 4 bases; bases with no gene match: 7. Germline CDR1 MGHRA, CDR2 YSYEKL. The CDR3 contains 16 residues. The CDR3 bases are TGCGCCAGCAGCCCGGGGCTAGCGGGGGTATACAATGAGCAGTTCTTC. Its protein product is CASSPGLAGVYNEQFF.

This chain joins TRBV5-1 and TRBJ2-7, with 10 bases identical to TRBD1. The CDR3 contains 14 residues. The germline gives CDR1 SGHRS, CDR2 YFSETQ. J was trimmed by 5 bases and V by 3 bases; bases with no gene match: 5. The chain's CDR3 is CASSSRDRGDEQYF. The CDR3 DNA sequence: TGCGCCAGCAGCTCAAGGGACAGGGGAGACGAGCAGTACTTC.

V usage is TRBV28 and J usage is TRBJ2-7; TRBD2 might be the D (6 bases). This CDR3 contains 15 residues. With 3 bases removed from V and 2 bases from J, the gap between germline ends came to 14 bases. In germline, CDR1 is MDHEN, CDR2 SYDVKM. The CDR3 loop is CASSFRLVSTYEQYF. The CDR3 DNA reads TGTGCCAGCAGTTTCCGACTAGTCAGCACCTACGAGCAGTACTTC.

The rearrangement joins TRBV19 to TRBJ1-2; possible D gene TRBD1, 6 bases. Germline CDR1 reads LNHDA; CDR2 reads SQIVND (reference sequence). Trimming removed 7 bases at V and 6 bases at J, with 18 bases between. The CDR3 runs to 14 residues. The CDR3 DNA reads TGTGCCAGTAAGTTCCAGGGGAGTAAGGATGGCTACACCTTC. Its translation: CASKFQGSKDGYTF.

This CDR3 reads CASSYWGGRGNTEAFF. The CDR3 bases are TGTGCCAGCAGTTACTGGGGGGGCCGCGGGAACACTGAAGCTTTCTTT. The genes are TRBV6-5 and TRBJ1-1; possibly TRBD1 for D (6 bases). Germline V gene data show CDR1 as MNHEY and CDR2 as SVGAGI. CDR3 length: 16 residues. Trimming stripped 1 base from V and 1 base from J, with 13 bases between.

CDR3: CASSPFSGGATYEQYF. DNA of the CDR3: TGTGCCAGCTCACCATTCTCGGGAGGTGCCACCTACGAGCAGTACTTC. The chain couples TRBV18 to TRBJ2-7, with 7 positions matching TRBD2. The V gene end was trimmed by 2 bases and the J gene end by 2 bases; junction bases not matched to a gene: 9. The CDR3 spans 16 residues. Per germline, CDR1 KGHSH and CDR2 LQKENI.

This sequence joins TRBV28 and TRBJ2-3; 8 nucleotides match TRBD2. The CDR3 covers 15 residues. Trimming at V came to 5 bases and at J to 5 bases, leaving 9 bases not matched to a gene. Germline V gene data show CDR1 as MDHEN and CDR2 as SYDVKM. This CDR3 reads CASSPPGLGIDTQYF. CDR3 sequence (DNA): TGTGCCAGCAGTCCACCGGGACTAGGTATAGATACGCAGTATTTT.